This TCR beta chain came from a study of cytotoxic CD8 clonotypes in ibrutinib-treated CLL. General study points: Clonality increased at ibrutinib response, then returned toward baseline at progression.

PBMCs were cryopreserved, and 1.5 to 2.5 micrograms of genomic DNA from them went into TCR beta libraries. Assay: immunoSEQ multiplex PCR; the TCRdb copy retains only in-frame clones and omits some. Of a few hundred thousand clones listed, roughly 79% were seen once; the top ten hold over 5.5%. As concerns this clone: What it binds is unknown.

The source was PBMCs, collected before ibrutinib treatment. This clonotype was sampled from a human donor with chronic lymphocytic leukemia.

The CDR3 nucleotides are TGTGCCAGCAGTCTCGCCCGGACACGCCCTCTAGCAGGGGCCAACGTCCTGACTTTC. Translation: CASSLARTRPLAGANVLTF. The V and J genes are TRBV27 and TRBJ2-6; D could derive from TRBD1 or TRBD2 (5 bases each). The germline V gene has CDR1 MNHEY and CDR2 SMNVEV (reference sequence). The CDR3 is 19 amino acids. The V and J ends lost 5 bases and 4 bases respectively, with 24 bases between them.